A selection of T cell receptor beta chains follows, all from one sample in a study of spatial heterogeneity in lung cancer. One entry per CDR3 protein results from TCRdb running MiXCR on the 5' RACE reads. The repertoire holds approximately 9,600 distinct CDR3 sequences, with approximately 8.1% as singletons. Sequencing was performed on lung tumor tissue, taken at surgery. The receptors were sampled from a male donor with early-stage non-small cell lung cancer. Both conserved end residues are part of each CDR3. A D gene is named only where the DNA matches it firmly. The size of a clone is reported for some rows only, either as once, few or many, or as a class for expanded clones.

clone_size j_call d_call v_call cdr3_aa cdr3_nt
. TRBJ2-7 . TRBV19 CASSMATRPEQYF TGTGCCAGTAGTATGGCTACCAGACCCGAGCAGTACTTC
few TRBJ2-1 TRBD2 TRBV11-2 CASSLDYLGATGTSGRAWQFF TGTGCCAGCAGCTTAGATTATTTGGGGGCGACCGGGACTAGCGGGAGGGCCTGGCAGTTCTTC
. TRBJ1-1 . TRBV4-1 CASSQTVLMNTEAFF TGCGCCAGCAGTCAGACAGTTCTCATGAACACTGAAGCTTTCTTT
many TRBJ2-5 . TRBV5-1 CASSWGTASQETQYF TGCGCCAGCAGCTGGGGGACCGCATCCCAAGAGACCCAGTACTTC
many TRBJ2-5 TRBD1 TRBV27 CASRATGIKETQYF TGTGCCAGCAGGGCGACAGGGATAAAAGAGACCCAGTACTTC
large TRBJ2-5 . TRBV9 CASSVGVQETQYF TGTGCCAGCAGCGTAGGGGTCCAAGAGACCCAGTACTTC
medium-sized TRBJ2-4 . TRBV20-1 CSAGGQVQNIQYF TGCAGTGCTGGGGGGCAGGTACAAAACATTCAGTACTTC
medium-sized TRBJ1-2 TRBD1 TRBV20-1 CSAGTGNYGYTF TGCAGTGCTGGGACAGGGAACTATGGCTACACCTTC
many TRBJ2-7 TRBD1 TRBV6-5 CASSWGQVPSYEQYF TGTGCCAGCAGTTGGGGACAGGTTCCCTCCTACGAGCAGTACTTC
many TRBJ2-4 TRBD1 TRBV5-1 CASSLEGGQGIAKNIQYF TGCGCCAGCAGCTTGGAAGGGGGACAGGGGATAGCCAAAAACATTCAGTACTTC
many TRBJ2-7 . TRBV12-3/TRBV12-4 CASSPARLGEQYF TGTGCCAGCAGTCCAGCCCGTTTAGGGGAGCAGTACTTC
many TRBJ2-1 TRBD2 TRBV2 CASSEARGLAGINEQFF TGTGCCAGCAGTGAAGCCCGGGGACTAGCGGGGATCAATGAGCAGTTCTTC
many TRBJ2-3 . TRBV30 CAYGPGADTQYF TGTGCCTACGGACCAGGCGCAGATACGCAGTATTTT
. TRBJ2-1 TRBD2 TRBV27 CASSLGLAGGRSYNEQFF TGTGCCAGCAGTCTGGGACTAGCGGGAGGTCGCTCCTACAATGAGCAGTTCTTC
many TRBJ2-2 . TRBV9 CASSPSNSGPNTGELFF TGTGCCAGCAGCCCTTCGAATTCAGGCCCTAACACCGGGGAGCTGTTTTTT
many TRBJ2-1 TRBD1 TRBV11-3 CASSVEGTGAYNEQFF TGTGCCAGCAGCGTCGAGGGGACAGGGGCCTACAATGAGCAGTTCTTC
many TRBJ2-3 TRBD2 TRBV18 CASSPGAGYTQYF TGTGCCAGCTCACCAGGAGCGGGATATACGCAGTATTTT
many TRBJ2-2 TRBD1 TRBV5-1 CASSPQQGPNTGELFF TGCGCCAGCAGCCCCCAACAGGGGCCGAACACCGGGGAGCTGTTTTTT
few TRBJ2-3 TRBD2 TRBV9 CASSLRTSSDTQYF TGTGCCAGCAGCTTACGGACTAGTTCTGATACGCAGTATTTT
. TRBJ1-5 . TRBV5-5 CASSPDSHQPQHF TGTGCCAGCAGCCCGGACAGTCATCAGCCCCAGCATTTT
many TRBJ1-1 TRBD1 TRBV12-3/TRBV12-4 CASSRRTGGGPEAFF TGTGCCAGCAGTCGACGGACAGGGGGAGGCCCTGAAGCTTTCTTT
few TRBJ2-7 TRBD2 TRBV20-1 CSARSTSGNSYEQYF TGCAGTGCTAGGTCTACTAGCGGGAACTCCTACGAGCAGTACTTC
. TRBJ2-1 . TRBV7-2 CASSPGRRNNEQFF TGTGCCAGCAGCCCAGGTCGCCGGAACAATGAGCAGTTCTTC
. TRBJ1-2 TRBD1 TRBV18 CASSSGTGVLGYTF TGTGCCAGCTCATCCGGGACAGGGGTACTTGGCTACACCTTC
few TRBJ2-2 TRBD1 TRBV24-1 CATIPRGPLSGELFF TGTGCCACCATCCCTAGGGGGCCGCTTTCCGGGGAGCTGTTTTTT
few TRBJ1-1 . TRBV29-1 CSVRELGLGAFF TGCAGCGTTCGGGAGTTAGGTTTGGGGGCTTTCTTT
. TRBJ2-3 TRBD2 TRBV20-1 CSASVPGTSGSRHTQYF TGCAGTGCTAGTGTCCCCGGGACTAGCGGCTCGCGGCATACGCAGTATTTT
many TRBJ2-2 . TRBV7-8 CASSLEMGSYTGELFF TGTGCCAGCAGCTTAGAAATGGGGTCTTACACCGGGGAGCTGTTTTTT
few TRBJ2-7 TRBD1 TRBV20-1 CSARDSYRGLGYEQYF TGCAGTGCTAGAGATTCGTACAGGGGCCTTGGGTACGAGCAGTACTTC
. TRBJ2-1 . TRBV7-9 CASSLDWSGEQFF TGTGCCAGCAGCTTAGACTGGAGCGGGGAGCAGTTCTTC
many TRBJ2-1 TRBD2 TRBV6-2/TRBV6-3 CASSRPVTSGRSYEQFF TGTGCCAGCAGTCGCCCCGTGACTAGCGGGAGAAGTTATGAGCAGTTCTTC
few TRBJ2-4 TRBD1 TRBV5-4 CASSRDRGTSNIQYF TGTGCCAGCAGCCGGGACAGGGGGACCTCAAACATTCAGTACTTC
. TRBJ2-3 TRBD2 TRBV4-2 CASSQAEASGDTQYF TGTGCCAGCAGCCAAGCAGAGGCTAGCGGCGATACGCAGTATTTT
many TRBJ2-7 . TRBV7-9 CASSLAGAEQYF TGTGCCAGCAGCTTAGCAGGGGCTGAGCAGTACTTC
few TRBJ2-7 TRBD1 TRBV30 CAWSSGQKPYEQYF TGTGCCTGGAGTTCGGGACAGAAACCTTACGAGCAGTACTTC
many TRBJ1-6 . TRBV5-4 CASSLEFGNSPLHF TGTGCCAGCAGCTTAGAGTTCGGGAATTCACCCCTCCACTTT
. TRBJ2-5 TRBD1 TRBV28 CASSRGQETQYF TGTGCCAGCAGCAGGGGGCAAGAGACCCAGTACTTC
many TRBJ2-3 . TRBV2 CASSDGDSTDTQYF TGTGCCAGCAGCGATGGGGACAGCACAGATACGCAGTATTTT
medium-sized TRBJ2-7 . TRBV20-1 CSARDEGRKGYEQYF TGCAGTGCTAGAGATGAAGGAAGAAAGGGCTACGAGCAGTACTTC
many TRBJ1-6 . TRBV9 CASSVGVGDSPLHF TGTGCCAGCAGCGTAGGAGTCGGAGACTCACCCCTCCACTTT
few TRBJ2-3 . TRBV24-1 CATSDRDTDTQYF TGTGCCACCAGTGACCGGGACACAGATACGCAGTATTTT
many TRBJ2-2 TRBD2 TRBV7-9 CASEETSALTGELFF TGTGCCAGCGAAGAGACTAGCGCCCTCACCGGGGAGCTGTTTTTT
. TRBJ2-1 TRBD2 TRBV10-3 CAISVAALAGYNEQFF TGTGCCATCAGTGTGGCGGCACTAGCGGGCTACAATGAGCAGTTCTTC
. TRBJ1-6 . TRBV4-2 CASSQGGGTNSPLHF TGTGCCAGCAGCCAAGGAGGAGGGACCAATTCACCCCTCCACTTT
. TRBJ2-3 . TRBV27 CASGLQPITSTDTQYF TGTGCCTCCGGACTGCAACCAATCACTAGCACAGATACGCAGTATTTT
many TRBJ2-7 TRBD2 TRBV5-4 CASSMLPAGEYEQYF TGTGCCAGCAGCATGCTTCCAGCGGGGGAGTACGAGCAGTACTTC
few TRBJ2-4 TRBD1 TRBV24-1 CATGDSGVAEDIQYF TGTGCCACCGGGGACAGCGGCGTCGCAGAAGACATTCAGTACTTC
. TRBJ1-6 . TRBV6-1 CASDEGNSPLHF TGTGCCAGCGACGAGGGCAATTCACCCCTCCACTTT
few TRBJ1-3 . TRBV6-5 CASRRSPGNTIYF TGTGCCAGTCGCCGGTCACCTGGAAACACCATATATTTT
many TRBJ2-2 . TRBV28 CASSDRRMTGELFF TGTGCCAGCAGTGACAGGCGCATGACCGGGGAGCTGTTTTTT
. TRBJ1-1 . TRBV7-2 CASSLEWEMNTEAFF TGTGCCAGCAGCTTAGAGTGGGAGATGAACACTGAAGCTTTCTTT
. TRBJ2-5 . TRBV20-1 CSAREAGKETQYF TGCAGTGCTAGGGAGGCGGGGAAAGAGACCCAGTACTTC
many TRBJ1-4 . TRBV7-2 CASSPRRQGNEKLFF TGTGCCAGCAGCCCCCGTCGGCAGGGGAATGAAAAACTGTTTTTT
many TRBJ2-5 . TRBV11-2 CASTADLQETQYF TGTGCCAGCACTGCGGATCTACAAGAGACCCAGTACTTC
many TRBJ1-5 TRBD1 TRBV7-9 CASSQGQLEPQHF TGTGCCAGCAGCCAGGGACAGTTGGAGCCCCAGCATTTT
few TRBJ2-5 . TRBV7-2 CASSSRIQETQYF TGTGCCAGCAGCTCCCGGATCCAAGAGACCCAGTACTTC
many TRBJ1-2 TRBD1 TRBV12-3/TRBV12-4 CASSFDRGYGYTF TGTGCCAGCAGTTTCGACAGGGGCTATGGCTACACCTTC
many TRBJ1-2 . TRBV5-6 CASSLRSGNRVDYGYTF TGTGCCAGCAGCTTAAGGTCAGGGAATCGAGTGGACTATGGCTACACCTTC
many TRBJ2-6 . TRBV6-1 CASSEWGPGANVLTF TGTGCCAGCAGTGAGTGGGGTCCCGGGGCCAACGTCCTGACTTTC
medium-sized TRBJ1-5 . TRBV30 CAWSLWGNQPQHF TGTGCCTGGAGTTTGTGGGGCAATCAGCCCCAGCATTTT